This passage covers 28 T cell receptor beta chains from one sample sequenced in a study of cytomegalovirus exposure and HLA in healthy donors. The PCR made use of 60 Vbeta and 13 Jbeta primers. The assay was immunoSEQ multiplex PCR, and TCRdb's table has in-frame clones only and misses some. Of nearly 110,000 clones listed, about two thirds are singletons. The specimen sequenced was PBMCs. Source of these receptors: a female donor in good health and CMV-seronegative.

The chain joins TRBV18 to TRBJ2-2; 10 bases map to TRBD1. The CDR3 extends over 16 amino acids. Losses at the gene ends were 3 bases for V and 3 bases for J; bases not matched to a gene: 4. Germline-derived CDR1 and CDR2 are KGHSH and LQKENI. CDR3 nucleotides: TGTGCCAGCTCACCTCCGGGACAGGGGTACACCGGGGAGCTGTTTTTT. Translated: CASSPPGQGYTGELFF.

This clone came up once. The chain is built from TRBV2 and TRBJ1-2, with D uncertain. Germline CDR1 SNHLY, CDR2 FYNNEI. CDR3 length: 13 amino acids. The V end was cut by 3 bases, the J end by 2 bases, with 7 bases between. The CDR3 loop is CASSEGRNYGYTF. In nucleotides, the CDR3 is TGTGCCAGCAGTGAGGGGAGGAACTATGGCTACACCTTC.

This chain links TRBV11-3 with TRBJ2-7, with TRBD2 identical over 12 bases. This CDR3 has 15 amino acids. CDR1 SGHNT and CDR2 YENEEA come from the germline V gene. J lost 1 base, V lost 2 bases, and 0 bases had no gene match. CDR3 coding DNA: TGTGCCAGCAGCTTACTAGCGGGAGGGTCCTACGAGCAGTACTTC. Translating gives CASSLLAGGSYEQYF.

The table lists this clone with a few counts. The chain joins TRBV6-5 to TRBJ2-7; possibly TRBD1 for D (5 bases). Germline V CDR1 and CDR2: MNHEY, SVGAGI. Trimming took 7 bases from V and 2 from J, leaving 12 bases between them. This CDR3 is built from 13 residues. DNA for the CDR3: TGTGCCAGCACACCAGGGTTGACCTACGAGCAGTACTTC. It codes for CASTPGLTYEQYF.

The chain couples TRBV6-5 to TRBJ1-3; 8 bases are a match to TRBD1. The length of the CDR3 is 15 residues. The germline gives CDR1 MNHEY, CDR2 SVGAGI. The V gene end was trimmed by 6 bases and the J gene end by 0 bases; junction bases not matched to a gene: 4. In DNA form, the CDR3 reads TGTGCCAGCAGCCGTGACAGGGGCTCTGGAAACACCATATATTTT. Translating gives CASSRDRGSGNTIYF.

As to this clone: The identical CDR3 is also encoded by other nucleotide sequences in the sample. The CDR3 bases are TGTGCCAGCAGCTTGGATGTTCGGCGTGGAGCGGGAGGTGAGCAGTACTTC. Its translation is CASSLDVRRGAGGEQYF. V usage is TRBV5-4 and J usage is TRBJ2-7; 9 bases match TRBD2. The J segment lost 7 bases and the V segment lost 0 bases, leaving 14 bases of the junction unmatched. CDR1 and CDR2 from the germline V gene are SGHNT and YYREEE (reference sequence). CDR3 length: 17 amino acids.

CDR3 residues: CASSSTTGHPEAFF. CDR3 in DNA: TGTGCCAGCAGCTCGACGACAGGCCACCCTGAAGCTTTCTTT. This chain uses TRBV5-6 with TRBJ1-1; possibly TRBD1 for D (6 bases). Germline CDR1 and CDR2: SGHDT and YYEEEE. CDR3 length: 14 amino acids. V was cut by 3 bases and J by 6 bases, with 15 bases left in between. Based on the CDR3 plus reference TRBV5-6 and TRBJ1-1, the full variable domain is DAGVTQSPTHLIKTRGQQVTLRCSPKSGHDTVSWYQQALGQGPQFIFQYYEEEERQRGNFPDRFSGHQFPNYSSELNVNALLLGDSALYLCASSSTTGHPEAFFGQGTRLTVV.

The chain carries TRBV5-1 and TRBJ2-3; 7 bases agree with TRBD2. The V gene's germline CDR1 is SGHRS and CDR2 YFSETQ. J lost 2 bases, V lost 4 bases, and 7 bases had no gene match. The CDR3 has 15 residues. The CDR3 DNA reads TGCGCCAGCAGCCCGGATGGGACTATCACAGATACGCAGTATTTT. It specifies CASSPDGTITDTQYF.

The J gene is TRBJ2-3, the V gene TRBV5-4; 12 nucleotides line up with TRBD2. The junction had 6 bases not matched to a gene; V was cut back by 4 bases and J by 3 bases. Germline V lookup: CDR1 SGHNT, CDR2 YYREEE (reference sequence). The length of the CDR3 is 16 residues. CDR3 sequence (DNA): TGTGCCAGCAGCCTCGGACTAGCGGGAAGGACAGATACGCAGTATTTT. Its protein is CASSLGLAGRTDTQYF.

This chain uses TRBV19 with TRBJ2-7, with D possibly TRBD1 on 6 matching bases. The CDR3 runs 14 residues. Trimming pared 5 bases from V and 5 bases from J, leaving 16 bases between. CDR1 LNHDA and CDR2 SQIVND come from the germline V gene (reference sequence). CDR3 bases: TGTGCCAGTAGTCTCAGGGGTGGTTTTGACGAGCAGTACTTC. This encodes CASSLRGGFDEQYF.

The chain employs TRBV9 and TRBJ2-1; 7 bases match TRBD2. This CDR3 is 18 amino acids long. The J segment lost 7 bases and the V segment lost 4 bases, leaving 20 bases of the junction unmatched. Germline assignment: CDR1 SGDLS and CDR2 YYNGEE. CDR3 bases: TGTGCCAGCAGCCCGCGGGGAAGCGGGACCCTAAAGGTGAATGAGCAGTTCTTC. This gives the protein CASSPRGSGTLKVNEQFF.

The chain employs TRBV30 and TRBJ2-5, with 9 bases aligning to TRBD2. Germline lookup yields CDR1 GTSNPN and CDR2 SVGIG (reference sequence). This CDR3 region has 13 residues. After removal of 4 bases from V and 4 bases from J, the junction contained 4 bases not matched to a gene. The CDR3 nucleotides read TGTGCCTGGAACGCGGGAGGGCCAGAGACCCAGTACTTC. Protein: CAWNAGGPETQYF. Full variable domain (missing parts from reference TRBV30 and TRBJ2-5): SQTIHQWPATLVQPVGSPLSLECTVEGTSNPNLYWYRQAAGRGLQLLFYSVGIGQISSEVPQNLSASRPQDRQFILSSKKLLLSDSGFYLCAWNAGGPETQYFGPGTRLLVL.

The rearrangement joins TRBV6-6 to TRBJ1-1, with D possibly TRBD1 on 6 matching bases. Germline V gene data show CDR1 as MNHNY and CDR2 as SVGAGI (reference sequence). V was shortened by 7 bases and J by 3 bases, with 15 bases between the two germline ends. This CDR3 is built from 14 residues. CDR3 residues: CASTPGAPDTEAFF. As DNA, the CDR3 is TGTGCCAGCACCCCAGGGGCCCCCGACACTGAAGCTTTCTTT.

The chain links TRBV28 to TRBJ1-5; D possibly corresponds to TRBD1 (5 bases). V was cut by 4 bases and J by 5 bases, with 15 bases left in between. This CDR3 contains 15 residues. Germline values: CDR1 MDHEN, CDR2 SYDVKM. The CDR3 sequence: CASSSSDITYQPQHF. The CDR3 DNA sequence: TGTGCCAGCAGTTCATCGGACATCACCTATCAGCCCCAGCATTTT.

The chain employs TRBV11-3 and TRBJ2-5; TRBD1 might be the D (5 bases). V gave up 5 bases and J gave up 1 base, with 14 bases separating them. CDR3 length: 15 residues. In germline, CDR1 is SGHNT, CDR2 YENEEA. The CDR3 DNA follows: TGTGCCAGCAGCCCGGCAGCAGGGATCCAAGAGACCCAGTACTTC. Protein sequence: CASSPAAGIQETQYF.

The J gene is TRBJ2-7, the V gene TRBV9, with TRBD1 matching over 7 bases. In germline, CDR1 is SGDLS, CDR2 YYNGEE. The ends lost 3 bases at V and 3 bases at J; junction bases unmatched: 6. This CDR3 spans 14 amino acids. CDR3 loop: CASSAGQSNYEQYF. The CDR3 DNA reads TGTGCCAGCAGCGCGGGACAGTCCAACTACGAGCAGTACTTC.

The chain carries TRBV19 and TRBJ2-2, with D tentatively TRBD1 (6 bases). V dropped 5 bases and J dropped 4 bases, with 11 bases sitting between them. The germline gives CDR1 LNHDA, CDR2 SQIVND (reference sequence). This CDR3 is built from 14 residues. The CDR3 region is CASSEGGGTGELFF. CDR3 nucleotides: TGTGCCAGTAGTGAAGGGGGTGGCACCGGGGAGCTGTTTTTT.

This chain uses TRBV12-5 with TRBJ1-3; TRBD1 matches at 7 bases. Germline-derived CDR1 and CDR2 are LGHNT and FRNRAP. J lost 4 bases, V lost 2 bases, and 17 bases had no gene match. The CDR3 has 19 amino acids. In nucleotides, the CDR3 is TGTGCTAGTGGTTTGTTTGGCAGGGGGATTTGGGTGACGGGAAACACCATATATTTT. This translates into CASGLFGRGIWVTGNTIYF.

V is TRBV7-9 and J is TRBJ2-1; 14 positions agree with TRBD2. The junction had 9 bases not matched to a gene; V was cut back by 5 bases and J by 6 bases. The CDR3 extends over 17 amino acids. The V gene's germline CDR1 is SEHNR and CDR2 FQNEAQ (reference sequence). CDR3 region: CASSISTGTSGSNEQFF. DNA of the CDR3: TGTGCCAGCAGCATTTCAACCGGGACTAGCGGGAGCAATGAGCAGTTCTTC.

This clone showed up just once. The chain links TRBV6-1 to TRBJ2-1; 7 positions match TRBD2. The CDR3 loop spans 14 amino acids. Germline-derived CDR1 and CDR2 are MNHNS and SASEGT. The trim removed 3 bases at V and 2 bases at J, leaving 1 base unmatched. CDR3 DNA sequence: TGTGCCAGCAGTGATGGACTAGCCTACAATGAGCAGTTCTTC. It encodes CASSDGLAYNEQFF.

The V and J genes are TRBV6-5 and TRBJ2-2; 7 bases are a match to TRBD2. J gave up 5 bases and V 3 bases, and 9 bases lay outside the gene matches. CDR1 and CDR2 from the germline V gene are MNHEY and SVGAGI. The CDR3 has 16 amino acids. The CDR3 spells CASSYKAGAGTGELFF. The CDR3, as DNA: TGTGCCAGCAGTTATAAGGCGGGAGCTGGTACCGGGGAGCTGTTTTTT.

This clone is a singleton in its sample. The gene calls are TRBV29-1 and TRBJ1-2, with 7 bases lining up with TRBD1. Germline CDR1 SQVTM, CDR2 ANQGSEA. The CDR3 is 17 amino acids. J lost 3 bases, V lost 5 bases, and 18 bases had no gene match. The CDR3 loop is CSVRAPIQGLGDYGYTF. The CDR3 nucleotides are TGCAGCGTTCGCGCACCAATACAGGGGTTGGGAGACTATGGCTACACCTTC. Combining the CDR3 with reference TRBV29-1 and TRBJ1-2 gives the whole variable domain SAVISQKPSRDICQRGTSLTIQCQVDSQVTMMFWYRQQPGQSLTLIATANQGSEATYESGFVIDKFPISRPNLTFSTLTVSNMSPEDSSIYLCSVRAPIQGLGDYGYTFGSGTRLTVV.

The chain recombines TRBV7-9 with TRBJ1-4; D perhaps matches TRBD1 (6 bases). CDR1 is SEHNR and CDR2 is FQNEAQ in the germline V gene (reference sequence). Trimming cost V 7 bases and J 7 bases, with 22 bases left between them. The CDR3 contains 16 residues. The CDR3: CASTPGTRGAFEKLFF. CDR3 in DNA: TGTGCCAGCACCCCAGGAACACGGGGGGCTTTTGAAAAACTGTTTTTT.

CDR3 nucleotides: TGCGCCAGCAGCCAAGGTAGACAGGGGGAGTGGGAGCAGTACTTC. Protein sequence: CASSQGRQGEWEQYF. V and J are TRBV4-1 and TRBJ2-7; 9 positions agree with TRBD1. This CDR3 region has 15 residues. Germline V gives CDR1 MGHRA, CDR2 YSYEKL. V shed 1 base and J 7 bases; nucleotides not matched to a gene: 8.

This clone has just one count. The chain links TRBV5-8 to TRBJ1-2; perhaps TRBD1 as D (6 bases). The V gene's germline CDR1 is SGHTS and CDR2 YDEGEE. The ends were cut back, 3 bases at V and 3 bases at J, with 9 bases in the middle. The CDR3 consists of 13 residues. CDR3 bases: TGTGCCAGCAGCTGGTACAGGGACTATGGCTACACCTTC. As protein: CASSWYRDYGYTF.

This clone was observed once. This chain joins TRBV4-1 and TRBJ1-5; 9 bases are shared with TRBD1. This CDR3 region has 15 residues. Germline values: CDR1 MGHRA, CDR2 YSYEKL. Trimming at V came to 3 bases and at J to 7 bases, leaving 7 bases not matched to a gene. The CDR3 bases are TGCGCCAGCAGCCAGGTACAGGGGGCCCCGCAGCCCCAGCATTTT. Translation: CASSQVQGAPQPQHF.

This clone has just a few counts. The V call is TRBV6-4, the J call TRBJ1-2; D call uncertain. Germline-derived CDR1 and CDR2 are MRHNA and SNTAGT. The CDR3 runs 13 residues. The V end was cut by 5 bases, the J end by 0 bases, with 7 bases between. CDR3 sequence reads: CASSRGANYGYTF. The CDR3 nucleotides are TGTGCCAGCAGTCGCGGAGCTAACTATGGCTACACCTTC.

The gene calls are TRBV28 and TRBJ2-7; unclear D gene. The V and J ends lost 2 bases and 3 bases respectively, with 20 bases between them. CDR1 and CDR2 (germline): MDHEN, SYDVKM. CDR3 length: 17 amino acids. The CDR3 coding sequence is TGTGCCAGCAGTTTAGCAGGCAGTCTTCTTTATTTCTACGAGCAGTACTTC. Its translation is CASSLAGSLLYFYEQYF.